This T cell receptor (beta chain) comes out of a study of blood T cell repertoires in COVID-19. For this clone: One junction end does not reproduce the germline sequence, and a read error may be involved.

In the original workflow: Using reference gene primer amplification, nucleated cell counts were estimated. TCRdb keeps only in-frame clones here, not all; method: immunoSEQ multiplex PCR. The DNA was the basis for D and trimming; V, J and clone size are from that table. The sample includes some 330,000 clones, approximately 84% of them seen just once. The CDR3 has 11 amino acids. Germline V gives CDR1 SGHAT, CDR2 FQNNGV. The genes are TRBV11-2 and TRBJ1-2, with D possibly matching TRBD1 (6 bases). The sample consisted of PBMCs or T cells enriched from blood (not recorded which). This TCR derives from a man younger than 40 who had recovered from COVID-19. CDR3 coding DNA: TGTGCCAGCAGCTCCTACTTACAGGGCCACTTC. This codes for CASSSYLQGHF.